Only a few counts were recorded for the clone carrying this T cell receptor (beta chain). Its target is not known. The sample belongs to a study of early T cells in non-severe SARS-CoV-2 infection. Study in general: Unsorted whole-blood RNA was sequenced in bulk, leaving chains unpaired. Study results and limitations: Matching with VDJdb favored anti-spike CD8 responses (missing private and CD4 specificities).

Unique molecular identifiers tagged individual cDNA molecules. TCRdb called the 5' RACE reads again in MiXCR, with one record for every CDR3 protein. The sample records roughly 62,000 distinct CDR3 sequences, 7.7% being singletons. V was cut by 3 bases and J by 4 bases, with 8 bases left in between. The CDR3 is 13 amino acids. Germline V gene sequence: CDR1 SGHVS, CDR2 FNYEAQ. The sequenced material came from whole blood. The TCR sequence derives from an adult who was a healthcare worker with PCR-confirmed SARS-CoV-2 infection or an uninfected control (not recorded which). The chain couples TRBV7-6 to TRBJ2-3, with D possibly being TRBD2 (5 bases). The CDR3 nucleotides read TGTGCCAGCAGCTTGAGACTATCAGATACGCAGTATTTT. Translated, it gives CASSLRLSDTQYF.